One sample yielded the 5 T cell receptor beta chains listed below, sequenced in a study of T-cell memory formation after mild COVID-19. TCRdb ran MiXCR on the 5' RACE reads and lists one entry per CDR3 protein. Among around 250,000 distinct CDR3 sequences listed, about 16% were seen once. The material sequenced was PBMCs or a T cell subset sorted from them (not recorded which). The receptors stem from a man aged 18 to 29 who had mild COVID-19 (a few samples of this study predate the infection). Cell type and time point are not known.

The chain carries TRBV10-3 and TRBJ2-1; no clear D. CDR1 ENHRY and CDR2 SYGVKD come from the germline V gene. This CDR3 is built from 13 residues. V lost 4 bases and J lost 5, with 9 bases in between. CDR3 loop: CAISANIDNEQFF. The CDR3 DNA follows: TGTGCCATCAGTGCAAACATTGACAATGAGCAGTTCTTC.

This clonotype was found a few times. This chain connects TRBV7-8 to TRBJ1-5; TRBD1 might be the D (5 bases). V was cut by 4 bases and J by 2 bases, with 15 bases left in between. Germline lookup yields CDR1 SGHVS and CDR2 FQNEAQ. This CDR3 contains 16 residues. CDR3 sequence reads: CASSSHDSGGNQPQHF. The CDR3 DNA reads as TGTGCCAGCAGCTCCCACGACAGCGGGGGCAATCAGCCCCAGCATTTT.

This rearrangement joins TRBV28 to TRBJ2-7, with 7 bases lining up with TRBD1. The germline V gene has CDR1 MDHEN and CDR2 SYDVKM. Losses at the gene ends were 5 bases for V and 5 bases for J; bases not matched to a gene: 9. The length of the CDR3 is 14 residues. The CDR3 region has the DNA TGTGCCAGCAGTCCCACGACAGGGTCCCACGAGCAGTACGTC. Residues: CASSPTTGSHEQYV.

This rearrangement joins TRBV29-1 to TRBJ2-5, with a possible D match to TRBD2 (6 bases). Germline lookup yields CDR1 SQVTM and CDR2 ANQGSEA. The CDR3 loop spans 15 amino acids. With 0 bases removed from V and 2 bases from J, the gap between germline ends came to 13 bases. CDR3 sequence reads: CSVEDRRTTQETQYF. CDR3 nucleotide sequence: TGCAGCGTTGAAGATAGAAGGACTACACAAGAGACCCAGTACTTC.

This clonotype turned up a few times. At one of its ends the junction is not consistent with the germline gene, which may arise from a read error. V and J are TRBV12-3 or TRBV12-4 and TRBJ2-7; 11 nucleotides match TRBD1. The length of the CDR3 is 15 residues. CDR3 bases: TGTGCCAGCGCTGGAGGGACAGGGGGACGTTACGTGCAGTACTTC. It is translated as CASAGGTGGRYVQYF.